The clone carrying this T cell receptor (beta chain) was seen a single time. The target antigen is unknown. This record comes from a study of graft-versus-host responses after intestinal transplantation. General study results and limits: The recipient marrow held GvH clones, and some of them showed up first in ileum or blood.

Profiled with immunoSEQ multiplex PCR; TCRdb holds only in-frame clones, not every one. The table lists some 140,000 clones, 85% to 95% of them singletons, with over 0.15% in the top ten. The sequences come from unstimulated CD4+ T cells sorted from spleen or lymph node cells, collected before intestinal transplant. This receptor was taken from a human donor who received an intestinal transplant.

The chain's CDR3 is CASSPPQGSNEKLFF. The CDR3 DNA sequence: TGTGCCAGCAGCCCTCCCCAGGGATCTAATGAAAAACTGTTTTTT. V and J are TRBV7-9 and TRBJ1-4, with TRBD1 as a possible D gene (5 bases). CDR3 length equals 15 residues. Trimming took off 5 bases at V and 3 bases at J, with 13 bases between the two ends. The V gene's germline CDR1 is SEHNR and CDR2 FQNEAQ (reference sequence).